The 18 T cell receptor beta chains below all came from one sample that was sequenced in a study of CD8+ T cells in alopecia areata. As for treatment: oral pan-JAK inhibitor, 5-10 mg twice daily. Sequencing templates came from extracted RNA that was reverse transcribed into cDNA. Sequenced by immunoSEQ multiplex PCR; TCRdb stores in-frame clones only, minus some. The data show under 130,000 clones, with over 75% seen just once and roughly 11% held by the top ten. Sequencing was performed on CD8+ T cells sorted from blood, taken at approximately week 30, from a patient treated with tofacitinib. Receptors originate from a human donor with alopecia areata.

The table lists this clone with a count of one. The chain has TRBV6-6 and TRBJ2-3; 9 bases agree with TRBD1. The ends lost 5 bases at V and 3 bases at J; junction bases unmatched: 9. CDR1 is MNHNY, CDR2 SVGAGI, per germline (reference sequence). There are 16 residues in the CDR3. This CDR3 reads CASSAKTGGLTDTQYF. The CDR3 DNA reads as TGTGCCAGCAGTGCAAAAACAGGGGGCTTGACAGATACGCAGTATTTT.

The V and J genes are TRBV30 and TRBJ2-1, with D unclear. CDR1 is GTSNPN and CDR2 is SVGIG in the germline V gene (reference sequence). The CDR3 extends over 17 amino acids. With 0 bases removed from V and 0 bases from J, the gap between germline ends came to 15 bases. The CDR3 here is CAWSVPSAPSSYNEQFF. CDR3 DNA sequence: TGTGCCTGGAGTGTACCGAGTGCCCCGAGCTCCTACAATGAGCAGTTCTTC.

V and J are TRBV6-5 and TRBJ2-7; TRBD2 agrees at 11 bases. The CDR3 runs to 15 residues. V gave up 2 bases and J gave up 6 bases; unmatched junction bases: 6. Germline V lookup: CDR1 MNHEY, CDR2 SVGAGI. The CDR3 region is CASSYRTSGRLEQYF. In nucleotides, the CDR3 is TGTGCCAGCAGTTACCGGACTAGCGGGCGCCTCGAGCAGTACTTC.

The V call is TRBV7-9, the J call TRBJ2-7; 10 bases agree with TRBD2. J lost 7 bases, V lost 2 bases, and 5 bases had no gene match. The length of the CDR3 is 14 residues. Germline V gene sequence: CDR1 SEHNR, CDR2 FQNEAQ (reference sequence). The CDR3 DNA reads TGTGCCAGCAGCTTACGCCTAGCGGGAGATGAGCAGTACTTC. It encodes CASSLRLAGDEQYF.

This sequence joins TRBV27 and TRBJ2-3; no firm D call. The germline V gene has CDR1 MNHEY and CDR2 SMNVEV (reference sequence). CDR3 length: 13 amino acids. Trimming stripped 2 bases from V and 6 bases from J, with 9 bases between. The CDR3 here is CASSLAVSDTQYF. The CDR3 DNA is TGTGCCAGCAGTTTAGCCGTGTCGGATACGCAGTATTTT.

This chain uses TRBV7-9 with TRBJ2-7; the D gene is possibly TRBD1 (7 bases). This CDR3 contains 16 residues. Germline values: CDR1 SEHNR, CDR2 FQNEAQ (reference sequence). V shed 4 bases and J shed 2 bases, with 18 bases lying between them. This CDR3 is CASSSGGLGGAYEQYF. CDR3 bases: TGTGCCAGCAGCTCAGGGGGACTCGGAGGCGCCTACGAGCAGTACTTC.

The CDR3 is CASRTVNTEAFF. As DNA, the CDR3 is TGTGCCAGTCGGACAGTGAACACTGAAGCTTTCTTT. The J gene is TRBJ1-1, the V gene TRBV19; D perhaps matches TRBD1 (6 bases). The germline CDR1 and CDR2 sequences are LNHDA and SQIVND (reference sequence). Trimming stripped 8 bases from V and 0 bases from J, with 7 bases between. The CDR3 totals 12 residues.

The chain couples TRBV4-1 to TRBJ1-2; D not resolved. CDR3 size: 13 residues. V lost 1 base, J lost 7 bases, and 10 bases lay in between. Germline CDR1 is MGHRA and CDR2 is YSYEKL. For the CDR3, the DNA is TGCGCCAGCAGCCAAGCGGTAACCAGTGGCTACACCTTC. Its translation: CASSQAVTSGYTF.

This clone was seen just once. The chain employs TRBV9 and TRBJ2-1; D gene ambiguous. CDR3 length equals 11 residues. V lost 5 bases and J 6 bases, leaving 6 bases between the germline ends. CDR1 and CDR2 from the germline V gene are SGDLS and YYNGEE. In DNA, the CDR3 is TGTGCCAGCAGAGGCGGCAATGAGCAGTTCTTC. Its protein product is CASRGGNEQFF.

The chain couples TRBV7-6 to TRBJ2-1; D is perhaps TRBD2 (6 bases). V lost 5 bases and J lost 0, with 11 bases in between. Germline-derived CDR1 and CDR2 are SGHVS and FNYEAQ. The CDR3 is 15 amino acids. The DNA for the CDR3 is TGTGCCAGCAGCAAAGATAGCGGCTCCTACAATGAGCAGTTCTTC. Its translation: CASSKDSGSYNEQFF.

A few counts support this clone. The chain combines TRBV14 with TRBJ2-2; D possibly corresponds to TRBD1 (5 bases). The germline gives CDR1 SGHDN, CDR2 FVKESK. The CDR3 runs to 17 residues. Trimming took 0 bases from V and 3 from J, leaving 14 bases between them. The CDR3: CASSQELRDSYTGELFF. The CDR3 nucleotides read TGTGCCAGCAGCCAAGAATTAAGAGACAGCTACACCGGGGAGCTGTTTTTT.

V and J are TRBV27 and TRBJ2-1, with TRBD1 matching 9 bases. V gave up 7 bases and J gave up 9 bases; unmatched junction bases: 13. This CDR3 is built from 15 residues. Germline CDR1 reads MNHEY; CDR2 reads SMNVEV (reference sequence). The CDR3 sequence is CASTLGGTGIREQFF. The DNA of the CDR3 is TGTGCCAGCACGCTTGGGGGGACAGGGATACGTGAGCAGTTCTTC.

This clone was seen a few times. The V gene is TRBV12-5, the J gene TRBJ2-1, with a possible D match to TRBD1 (5 bases). This CDR3 has 11 amino acids. Trimming left V 5 bases short and J 10 bases short, with 9 bases between. Germline values: CDR1 LGHNT, CDR2 FRNRAP. The CDR3 nucleotides are TGTGCTAGTGGTACTGACAGAGAGCAGTTCTTC. It yields the protein CASGTDREQFF.

This chain uses TRBV7-9 with TRBJ2-7, with D unresolved. In germline, CDR1 is SEHNR, CDR2 FQNEAQ (reference sequence). V dropped 5 bases and J dropped 0 bases, with 2 bases sitting between them. This CDR3 contains 11 residues. Here the CDR3 DNA reads TGTGCCAGCAGCCACTCCTACGAGCAGTACTTC. Its protein product is CASSHSYEQYF.

This clone was seen just once. J is TRBJ2-2 and V is TRBV2; D may match TRBD1 or TRBD2 (5 bases each). This CDR3 is built from 16 residues. The V end was cut by 4 bases, the J end by 0 bases, with 12 bases between. Germline assignment: CDR1 SNHLY and CDR2 FYNNEI. The CDR3 reads CASSGRDPPNTGELFF. The DNA for the CDR3 is TGTGCCAGCAGTGGTCGGGACCCCCCGAACACCGGGGAGCTGTTTTTT.

The V call is TRBV7-6, the J call TRBJ2-7, with 10 bases identical to TRBD1. V was clipped by 6 bases and J by 6 bases; unmatched bases: 5. Germline V lookup: CDR1 SGHVS, CDR2 FNYEAQ. The CDR3 runs 13 residues. This CDR3 is CASRTDRGFEQYF. Written as DNA, the CDR3 is TGTGCCAGCAGGACGGACAGGGGGTTCGAGCAGTACTTC. The full variable domain, its missing parts supplied by reference TRBV7-6 and TRBJ2-7, is GAGVSQSPRYKVTKRGQDVALRCDPISGHVSLYWYRQALGQGPEFLTYFNYEAQQDKSGLPNDRFSAERPEGSISTLTIQRTEQRDSAMYRCASRTDRGFEQYFGPGTRLTVT.

V and J are TRBV27 and TRBJ1-6, with 11 positions matching TRBD1. The V gene's germline CDR1 is MNHEY and CDR2 SMNVEV (reference sequence). The V gene end was trimmed by 2 bases and the J gene end by 10 bases; junction bases not matched to a gene: 1. The CDR3 loop spans 14 amino acids. Here the CDR3 DNA reads TGTGCCAGCAGTTTAGGGACAGGGGGATCACCCCTCCACTTT. Translation gives CASSLGTGGSPLHF.

This clone was found once. This rearrangement joins TRBV5-1 to TRBJ2-7; D possibly corresponds to TRBD1 (6 bases). Deletions cut 0 bases from V and 5 bases from J, with 15 bases between. The CDR3 has 15 residues. Germline V gives CDR1 SGHRS, CDR2 YFSETQ. The chain's CDR3 is CASSLEPGQGDEQYF. CDR3 in DNA: TGCGCCAGCAGCTTGGAACCGGGACAAGGGGACGAGCAGTACTTC.